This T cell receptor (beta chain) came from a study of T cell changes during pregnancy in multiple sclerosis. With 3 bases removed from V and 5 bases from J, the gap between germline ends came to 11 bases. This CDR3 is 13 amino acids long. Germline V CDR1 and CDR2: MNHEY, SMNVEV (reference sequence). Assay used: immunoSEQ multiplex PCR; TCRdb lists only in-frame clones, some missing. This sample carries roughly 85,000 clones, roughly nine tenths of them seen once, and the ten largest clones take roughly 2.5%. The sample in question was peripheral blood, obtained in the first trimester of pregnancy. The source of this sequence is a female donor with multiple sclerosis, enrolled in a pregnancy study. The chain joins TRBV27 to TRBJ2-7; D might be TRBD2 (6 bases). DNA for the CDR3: TGTGCCAGCAGTTTTCCGACTAGTAACGAGCAGTACTTC. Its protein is CASSFPTSNEQYF.